This TCR beta chain was sequenced in a study of CD8 T cells in Susac syndrome (dated by TCRdb to the late 2010s). Some background on the complete study: Whether CD8+ T cell activation and differentiation in Susac syndrome was antigen driven was tested using repertoire sequencing.

Turning to this clonotype: Its antigen is not yet known. One base away there is no much larger clone; base qualities are not given.

RNA was extracted with the RNeasy kit and 0.5 to 1 ug was reverse transcribed using random hexamers. The immunoSEQ multiplex PCR assay, covering 54 Vbeta and 13 Jbeta segments, was used to amplify TCR beta CDR3 regions. PCR amplification bias was corrected by using a synthetic template baseline for primer optimization and computational correction. The authors processed their data as follows. Only productive sequences were kept, with reads annotated to V, D and J genes according to IMGT and analyzed in immunoSEQ Analyzer. Clonality was computed as one minus Shannon entropy normalized by log2 of the number of productive unique sequences. Public and private clones were assessed among the 100 most prevalent clones of each patient and control. Clones were defined as Susac-specific when absent from the healthy and MS cohorts, from 1,000 to 1,100 published viral clones and from other ImmuneACCESS disease sequences. TCRdb reprocessed the public reads (quality trimming at Q25 with fastp, clone calling with MiXCR) and kept in-frame beta chains. For every CDR3 protein sequence, its rows merge into one entry that carries the most common genes and DNA. These V and J calls derive from TCRdb rather than the authors' analysis. The sample includes roughly 200,000 distinct CDR3 sequences, with roughly 92% observed a single time. 0.1% of the sample is held by the ten biggest clonotypes.

Study-wide findings and limitations: The TCR sequencing and HLA analysis was acknowledged to have included a relatively small number of individuals.

Deletion took 1 base off V and 4 bases off J, with a span of 4 bases between the germline ends. Based on the germline V gene (reference sequence), the CDR1 and CDR2 sequences are DFQATT and SNEGSKA. Reading from cysteine to phenylalanine, the CDR3 counts 12 amino acids. Only the CDR3 DNA stays, 36 bases, in frame from base 1. Peripheral blood CD8+ and CD4+ T cells from healthy donors, Susac syndrome patients and multiple sclerosis patients were profiled using high-throughput TCR beta sequencing. Healthy donors were included as age- and sex-matched controls. Bulk CD8+ and CD4+ T cells were purified magnetically by negative isolation, whereas CD8+ TEMRA cells were enriched by FACS. Blood was collected in EDTA tubes and processed within 24 hours, with PBMCs isolated through density gradient centrifugation. PBMCs destined for TCR sequencing were cryopreserved in liquid nitrogen and later thawed in a 37 °C water bath. The sorted or isolated CD4+, CD8+ and CD8+ TEMRA cells had a purity of 90% or higher.

The chain employs TRBV20-1 and TRBJ2-2; no D segment can be confidently identified. This clonotype was sampled from a human donor in good health. Sequenced material: CD4+ T cells from PBMCs. The encoded CDR3 is CSARGGTGELFF. The bases read TGCAGTGCTAGAGGGGGCACCGGGGAGCTGTTTTTT.